The 31 T cell receptor beta chains in this list originate from one sample, sequenced in a study of post-analysis software for immune sequencing data. Study conclusions and caveats: Patients had higher frequencies than controls of roughly 5 TRBV segments, including TRBV5-6, TRBV5-1 and TRBV20-1.

Prepared libraries of TCR beta cDNA carried unique molecular identifiers. TCRdb re-analysed the PCR reads in MiXCR, keeping a single row per CDR3 protein. The profile shows about 560,000 distinct CDR3 sequences, around 40% of them singletons. Which antigens these TCRs recognize remains unknown. Sequenced material: blood. All receptors come from a girl aged 5 to 17 with multiple sclerosis.

The rearrangement links TRBV7-9 to TRBJ2-7; unclear D gene. V was cut by 5 bases and J by 2 bases, with 19 bases left in between. CDR3 length: 16 residues. Germline V gene lookup returns CDR1 SEHNR and CDR2 FQNEAQ (reference sequence). The CDR3 nucleotides read TGTGCCAGCAGCAGCCCGGAAAGGGCAGGCACCTACGAGCAGTACTTC. The encoded protein is CASSSPERAGTYEQYF.

The V gene is TRBV10-3, the J gene TRBJ1-2; D is uncertain. V was shortened by 0 bases and J by 8 bases, with 10 bases between the two germline ends. Germline loops: CDR1 ENHRY, CDR2 SYGVKD. The CDR3 contains 13 residues. In DNA form, the CDR3 reads TGTGCCATCAGTGAGTCTGGAATGGGAGGCTACACCTTC. This codes for CAISESGMGGYTF.

This clonotype has a handful of counts. The rearrangement uses TRBV12-3 or TRBV12-4 and TRBJ2-3; 14 bases agree with TRBD2. After removal of 4 bases from V and 3 bases from J, the junction contained 12 bases not matched to a gene. This CDR3 contains 19 residues. CDR3 in amino acids: CASSWREATSGRVTDTQYF. CDR3 DNA sequence: TGTGCCAGCAGTTGGCGGGAGGCGACTAGCGGGAGGGTTACAGATACGCAGTATTTT.

The chain is built from TRBV7-9 and TRBJ1-1; D is possibly TRBD1 (5 bases). Trimming took 1 base from V and 0 from J, leaving 12 bases between them. CDR3 length equals 16 residues. Germline V gives CDR1 SEHNR, CDR2 FQNEAQ (reference sequence). CDR3 DNA: TGTGCCAGCAGCTTAGGACAGCTCGGGATGAACACTGAAGCTTTCTTT. Its translation: CASSLGQLGMNTEAFF.

This clonotype showed up just a few times. This CDR3 is CSARPGQQETQYF. The CDR3 region has the DNA TGCAGTGCTAGACCGGGACAGCAAGAGACCCAGTACTTC. The rearrangement joins TRBV20-1 to TRBJ2-5, with TRBD1 matching 7 bases. Germline V gives CDR1 DFQATT, CDR2 SNEGSKA (reference sequence). The CDR3 extends over 13 amino acids. The ends lost 2 bases at V and 2 bases at J; junction bases unmatched: 2.

The sample holds a few counts of this clonotype. The V call is TRBV5-1, the J call TRBJ2-7; D is unresolved. This CDR3 contains 14 residues. Trimming stripped 0 bases from V and 3 bases from J, with 10 bases between. Germline V gives CDR1 SGHRS, CDR2 YFSETQ. This CDR3 reads CASSLETRLYEQYF. The CDR3 coding sequence is TGCGCCAGCAGCTTGGAGACCAGGCTCTACGAGCAGTACTTC.

The V and J genes are TRBV11-2 and TRBJ2-5, with D perhaps matching TRBD2 (5 bases). The last part of the DNA fits TRBJ2-7 better; the J call may be wrong. This CDR3 has 17 residues. Germline V gene data show CDR1 as SGHAT and CDR2 as FQNNGV. The CDR3 is CASSLDWRTPRSYEQYF. In DNA, the CDR3 is TGTGCCAGCAGCTTAGATTGGCGGACTCCCCGCTCCTACGAGCAGTACTTC.

This clonotype was picked up a small number of times. The rearrangement uses TRBV5-1 and TRBJ2-7; D might be TRBD1 or TRBD2, each matching 7 bases. The CDR3 is made up of 15 amino acids. The germline V and J ends were trimmed by 0 bases and 5 bases, with 15 bases remaining between them. CDR1 is SGHRS and CDR2 is YFSETQ in the germline V gene. CDR3 residues: CASSLGQGRGDEQYF. DNA of the CDR3: TGCGCCAGCAGCTTGGGACAGGGCCGGGGGGACGAGCAGTACTTC.

This clonotype was recorded at least ten times. The gene calls are TRBV12-3 or TRBV12-4 and TRBJ2-5, with a weak D call TRBD2 (5 bases). The CDR3 spans 14 residues. V lost 3 bases to trimming and J lost 2 bases, with 10 bases between them. CDR3 sequence (DNA): TGTGCCAGCAGTTTCCCGGACTCTCAAGAGACCCAGTACTTC. Its protein product is CASSFPDSQETQYF.

The chain employs TRBV4-1 and TRBJ1-1; D remains unclear. Trimming removed 2 bases from V and 10 bases from J, with 17 bases in between. The CDR3 contains 14 residues. Germline CDR1 reads MGHRA; CDR2 reads YSYEKL. The CDR3 nucleotides read TGCGCCAGCAGCCAATTGAACAGACGGTTAGGAGCTTTCTTT. This encodes CASSQLNRRLGAFF.

In this sample, this clonotype turned up a few times. V usage is TRBV6-6 and J usage is TRBJ2-7; no clear D gene. Deletions cut 2 bases from V and 2 bases from J, with 7 bases between. There are 13 residues in the CDR3. The V gene's germline CDR1 is MNHNY and CDR2 SVGAGI (reference sequence). CDR3 DNA: TGTGCCAGCAGTTACGTTGTCACCTACGAGCAGTACTTC. The encoded protein is CASSYVVTYEQYF.

The genes are TRBV3-1 and TRBJ2-1; D possibly corresponds to TRBD2 (7 bases). CDR3 length: 16 amino acids. V lost 0 bases to trimming and J lost 8 bases, with 17 bases between them. Germline loops: CDR1 LGHDT, CDR2 YNNKEL (reference sequence). The CDR3 spells CASSQDKAGATHEQFF. CDR3 DNA: TGTGCCAGCAGCCAAGATAAGGCGGGGGCCACCCATGAGCAGTTCTTC.

The chain uses TRBV7-2 and TRBJ2-5, with 7 bases identical to TRBD2. CDR1 is SGHTA, CDR2 FQGNSA, per germline. The trim removed 0 bases at V and 2 bases at J, leaving 6 bases unmatched. The CDR3 is made up of 16 amino acids. In DNA, the CDR3 is TGTGCCAGCAGCTTAGCTCTGCGGGGGAGGCAAGAGACCCAGTACTTC. It yields the protein CASSLALRGRQETQYF.

The J gene is TRBJ1-1, the V gene TRBV12-3 or TRBV12-4, with D maybe TRBD1 (5 bases). The CDR3 has 10 residues. V was cut by 8 bases and J by 8 bases, with 9 bases left in between. CDR3 sequence reads: CASFGGEAFF. The CDR3 DNA is TGTGCCAGCTTTGGGGGAGAAGCTTTCTTT.

This clonotype showed up just a few times. The chain has TRBV14 and TRBJ2-7, with no clear D. The CDR3 loop spans 13 amino acids. Germline CDR1 SGHDN, CDR2 FVKESK. V was trimmed by 1 base and J by 6 bases, leaving 10 bases between them. The CDR3 DNA reads TGTGCCAGCAGCCAAGGCGGCTACCTCGAGCAGTACTTC. Residues: CASSQGGYLEQYF.

Notes on this clonotype: One junction end disagrees with the germline gene, perhaps due to a read error. The V gene is TRBV9, the J gene TRBJ1-6, with 9 bases aligning to TRBD1. Germline CDR1 is SGDLS and CDR2 is YYNGEE. This CDR3 region has 14 residues. The CDR3: CASSGGQGHSPLHF. The CDR3 nucleotides are TGTGCCAGCAGCGGGGGACAGGGACATTCGCCCCTCCACTTT.

The V call is TRBV29-1, the J call TRBJ1-2; 8 positions agree with TRBD1. CDR1 is SQVTM, CDR2 ANQGSEA, per germline. V trimming: 7 bases; J trimming: 3 bases; junction bases outside the gene matches: 7. The CDR3 is 13 residues long. For the CDR3, the DNA is TGCAGCGCCCTCGACAGGGGCTACTATGGCTACACCTTC. This sequence encodes CSALDRGYYGYTF.

The chain carries TRBV20-1 and TRBJ2-5; 9 nucleotides match TRBD1. CDR3 length: 14 amino acids. V shed 0 bases, J shed 5 bases, and the junction held 4 bases outside the gene matches. The germline V gene has CDR1 DFQATT and CDR2 SNEGSKA (reference sequence). CDR3 DNA: TGCAGTGCTAGAGACGGGACAGGGCGGGAGACCCAGTACTTC. Translating gives CSARDGTGRETQYF.

The chain carries TRBV15 and TRBJ2-5; 8 bases are a match to TRBD1. V was clipped by 1 base and J by 13 bases; unmatched bases: 5. The germline V gene encodes CDR1 LNHNV and CDR2 YYDKDF (reference sequence). The CDR3 loop spans 12 amino acids. The CDR3 reads CATSRADRGVYF. The CDR3 nucleotides are TGTGCCACCAGCAGAGCCGACAGGGGAGTGTACTTC.

A remark on this clonotype: With a much larger clone just one base away, this may be a read error. The V call is TRBV7-2, the J call TRBJ2-3; 7 bases line up with TRBD2. Unmatched junction bases numbered 2, after V lost 6 bases and J lost 5 bases. The CDR3 has 12 amino acids. Germline CDR1 and CDR2: SGHTA and FQGNSA. DNA of the CDR3: TGTGCCAGCAGGGGAGGGATAGATACGCAGTATTTT. Translated, it gives CASRGGIDTQYF.

The chain is built from TRBV3-1 and TRBJ1-2, with 7 bases matching TRBD1. Per the germline V gene, CDR1 is LGHDT and CDR2 is YNNKEL (reference sequence). The CDR3 sequence is 14 residues long. J was trimmed by 4 bases and V by 1 base; bases with no gene match: 3. The CDR3 loop reads CASSQGQGGYGYTF. CDR3 in DNA: TGTGCCAGCAGCCAAGGACAGGGCGGCTATGGCTACACCTTC.

V usage is TRBV28 and J usage is TRBJ2-1; D remains unclear. CDR3 length: 12 amino acids. V dropped 7 bases and J dropped 8 bases, with 12 bases sitting between them. Germline values: CDR1 MDHEN, CDR2 SYDVKM. The CDR3 coding sequence is TGTGCCAGCACTAGATCCAGCGATGAGCAGTTCTTC. It yields the protein CASTRSSDEQFF.

This clonotype came up a few times. The chain links TRBV9 to TRBJ2-3; either TRBD1 or TRBD2 may supply D (5 bases each). V was shortened by 0 bases and J by 2 bases, with 13 bases between the two germline ends. Germline CDR1 reads SGDLS; CDR2 reads YYNGEE. The CDR3 length is 16 residues. CDR3 region: CASSVAYGTHTDTQYF. CDR3 sequence (DNA): TGTGCCAGCAGCGTAGCTTATGGGACCCACACAGATACGCAGTATTTT.

The rearrangement joins TRBV3-1 to TRBJ2-4; D uncertain. The DNA end is more similar to TRBJ2-7, so the J call may be wrong. The CDR3 is 14 residues long. The germline CDR1 and CDR2 sequences are LGHDT and YNNKEL (reference sequence). The CDR3 protein is CASSPWRNGYEQYF. In DNA form, the CDR3 reads TGTGCCAGCAGCCCTTGGCGAAATGGTTACGAGCAGTACTTC.

The chain combines TRBV29-1 with TRBJ2-2, with D perhaps matching TRBD1 (6 bases). V was pared by 4 bases and J by 0 bases, with 18 bases between. The germline V gene encodes CDR1 SQVTM and CDR2 ANQGSEA. This CDR3 has 17 amino acids. Here the CDR3 reads CSVGPGTGQTNTGELFF. DNA for the CDR3: TGCAGCGTTGGACCCGGGACCGGACAGACGAACACCGGGGAGCTGTTTTTT.

The gene calls are TRBV14 and TRBJ2-5, with D perhaps TRBD2 (6 bases). Trimming took off 2 bases at V and 4 bases at J, with 14 bases between the two ends. CDR1 and CDR2 (germline): SGHDN, FVKESK. The CDR3 runs 15 residues. CDR3 in amino acids: CASSQTTGLTETQYF. The CDR3 nucleotides are TGTGCCAGCAGCCAAACTACGGGACTTACAGAGACCCAGTACTTC. Full variable domain (outside the CDR3, taken from reference TRBV14 and TRBJ2-5): EAGVTQFPSHSVIEKGQTVTLRCDPISGHDNLYWYRRVMGKEIKFLLHFVKESKQDESGMPNNRFLAERTGGTYSTLKVQPAELEDSGVYFCASSQTTGLTETQYFGPGTRLLVL.

This clonotype was seen a handful of times. The chain joins TRBV27 to TRBJ2-5; D is possibly TRBD1 (6 bases). Trimming pared 6 bases from V and 5 bases from J, leaving 13 bases between. Germline loops: CDR1 MNHEY, CDR2 SMNVEV (reference sequence). The CDR3 has 13 residues. CDR3 DNA: TGTGCCAGCAGCCGGACAGATAGGGAGACCCAGTACTTC. Residues: CASSRTDRETQYF.

This clonotype was observed a few times. This chain uses TRBV25-1 with TRBJ2-5; perhaps TRBD2 as D (5 bases). V was clipped by 1 base and J by 3 bases, with 9 bases between them. There are 14 residues in the CDR3. Germline V gene lookup returns CDR1 MGHDK and CDR2 SYGVNS. Written as DNA, the CDR3 is TGTGCCAGCAGTGAATCGGAGGCCAAAGAGACCCAGTACTTC. This encodes CASSESEAKETQYF. Full variable domain (missing parts from reference TRBV25-1 and TRBJ2-5): EADIYQTPRYLVIGTGKKITLECSQTMGHDKMYWYQQDPGMELHLIHYSYGVNSTEKGDLSSESTVSRIRTEHFPLTLESARPSHTSQYLCASSESEAKETQYFGPGTRLLVL.

This clonotype was recorded many times. The rearrangement links TRBV20-1 to TRBJ2-1, with unresolved D. The CDR3 has 15 residues. Germline V gene sequence: CDR1 DFQATT, CDR2 SNEGSKA (reference sequence). Trimming removed 6 bases at V and 5 bases at J, with 20 bases between. Written as DNA, the CDR3 is TGCAGTGCCCCAAGGGCCTCCACCCCCGACAATGAGCAGTTCTTC. Amino acids: CSAPRASTPDNEQFF.

This clonotype showed up many times. The chain links TRBV4-2 to TRBJ2-1, with D perhaps TRBD1 or TRBD2 (5 bases each). Germline V gene sequence: CDR1 LGHNA, CDR2 YNFKEQ. Trimming removed 1 base at V and 7 bases at J, with 11 bases between. CDR3 size: 14 residues. CDR3 region: CASSQVRGTNEQFF. The CDR3 DNA reads as TGTGCCAGCAGCCAAGTTCGAGGGACGAATGAGCAGTTCTTC.

The rearrangement links TRBV20-1 to TRBJ2-1, with TRBD2 matching over 9 bases. Germline V gene lookup returns CDR1 DFQATT and CDR2 SNEGSKA (reference sequence). The CDR3 sequence is 17 residues long. The trim removed 3 bases at V and 8 bases at J, leaving 17 bases unmatched. The CDR3 DNA reads as TGCAGTGCTAGTAGCCTGGGAAGGCTAGCGGGGTCGGATGAGCAGTTCTTC. Protein product: CSASSLGRLAGSDEQFF.